This TCR beta chain is drawn from a study of Ad26.COV2.S vaccination and SARS-CoV-2 variants. TCRdb keeps only in-frame clones here, not all; method: immunoSEQ multiplex PCR. The repertoire includes around 400,000 clones, about 91% of them detected once, and under 2% sits in the top ten. The V segment lost 1 base and the J segment 3 bases; nucleotides outside the gene matches: 2. CDR3 length: 16 residues. In germline, CDR1 is LGHNA, CDR2 YSLEER. Treatment reported: over 15 received Ad26.COV2.S at low or high dose, single or two shots; about 5 received placebo; per-sample allocation not given. Sampling took place 63 days after the first vaccine or placebo injection.

The specimen was peripheral blood, collected in a trial of Ad26.COV2.S vaccine versus placebo. V usage is TRBV4-3 and J usage is TRBJ2-2; 10 bases are shared with TRBD2. This receptor was identified in a person between 18 and 60 years old who received the Ad26.COV2.S COVID-19 vaccine or a placebo. CDR3 nucleotides: TGCGCCAGCAGCCAAGGAACTAGCGGGGACACCGGGGAGCTGTTTTTT. It yields the protein CASSQGTSGDTGELFF.